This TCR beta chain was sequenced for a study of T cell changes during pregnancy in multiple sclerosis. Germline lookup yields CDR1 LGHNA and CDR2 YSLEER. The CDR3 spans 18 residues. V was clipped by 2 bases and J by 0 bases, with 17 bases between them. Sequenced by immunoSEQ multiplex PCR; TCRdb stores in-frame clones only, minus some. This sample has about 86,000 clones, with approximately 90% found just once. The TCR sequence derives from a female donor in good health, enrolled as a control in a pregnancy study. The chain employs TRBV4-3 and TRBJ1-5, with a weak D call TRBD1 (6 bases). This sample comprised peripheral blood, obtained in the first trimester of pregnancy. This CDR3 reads CASSQRYVGADSNQPQHF. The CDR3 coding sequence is TGCGCCAGCAGCCAAAGATATGTGGGGGCCGATAGCAATCAGCCCCAGCATTTT.